A selection of T cell receptor beta chains follows, all from one sample in a study of cytomegalovirus exposure and HLA in healthy donors. Here immunoSEQ multiplex PCR was the method, and the copy in TCRdb shows in-frame clones only, minus some. The sample consists of 120,000 to 150,000 clones, under 90% of them appearing once. Source material: PBMCs. The receptors were gathered from a male donor in good health and CMV-seronegative. The CDR3 runs from the conserved cysteine through the conserved F or W. The D gene is left open where the match is weak. A clone size is listed for some rows: how often the clone was seen (once, few, many), or a class if it is expanded.

j_call | v_call | d_call | clone_size | cdr3_aa | cdr3_nt
TRBJ2-4 | TRBV5-1 | TRBD2 | - | CASSYRLVGGRGVGKNIQYF | TGCGCCAGCAGCTACCGCCTTGTTGGCGGGAGAGGAGTTGGCAAAAACATTCAGTACTTC
TRBJ2-3 | TRBV2 | TRBD2 | - | CASSGQSGSTDTQYF | TGTGCCAGCAGTGGGCAGAGCGGGAGTACAGATACGCAGTATTTT
TRBJ2-5 | TRBV27 | - | - | CASSQGDSGTQYF | TGTGCCAGCAGTCAGGGGGACTCAGGGACCCAGTACTTC
TRBJ2-7 | TRBV4-3 | TRBD1 | - | CASSQQDRAKDEQYF | TGCGCCAGCAGCCAACAGGACAGGGCGAAGGACGAGCAGTACTTC
TRBJ2-7 | TRBV28 | - | - | CASSNLGSSYEQYF | TGTGCCAGCAGTAATCTAGGCTCCTCCTACGAGCAGTACTTC
TRBJ2-1 | TRBV12-5 | - | once | CASGLVLHNEQFF | TGTGCTAGTGGTTTGGTACTCCACAATGAGCAGTTCTTC
TRBJ2-2 | TRBV7-6 | - | - | CASSLFLSAGELFF | TGTGCCAGCAGCTTATTTCTTTCCGCCGGGGAGCTGTTTTTT
TRBJ1-1 | TRBV19 | - | - | CAVGRGNTEAFF | TGTGCCGTGGGGCGGGGGAACACTGAAGCTTTCTTT
TRBJ1-1 | TRBV18 | - | - | CASSPNLPGHLDPYTEAFF | TGTGCCAGCTCACCAAATCTCCCGGGACACTTAGATCCGTACACTGAAGCTTTCTTT
TRBJ2-1 | TRBV25-1 | TRBD1 | - | CASGQGKTKNEQFF | TGTGCCAGCGGACAGGGGAAGACTAAGAATGAGCAGTTCTTC
TRBJ1-3 | TRBV11-2 | - | once | CASSPDISGNTIYF | TGTGCCAGCAGCCCGGACATCTCTGGAAACACCATATATTTT
TRBJ2-6 | TRBV18 | TRBD1 | - | CASSPQGAPGANVLTF | TGTGCCAGCTCACCACAGGGGGCGCCAGGGGCCAACGTCCTGACTTTC
TRBJ2-7 | TRBV7-6 | - | - | CASSLSETLEQYF | TGTGCCAGCAGCTTATCCGAGACACTCGAGCAGTACTTC
TRBJ1-2 | TRBV19 | - | - | CASSADRSGYTF | TGTGCCAGTAGTGCTGACAGGTCTGGCTACACCTTC
TRBJ2-7 | TRBV7-9 | - | once | CASSTQGNSEQYF | TGTGCCAGCAGCACGCAGGGAAACAGCGAGCAGTACTTC
TRBJ2-3 | TRBV20-1 | TRBD2 | once | CSASGGDTQYF | TGCAGTGCTTCGGGGGGAGATACGCAGTATTTT
TRBJ1-1 | TRBV2 | - | few | CASSVEGNTEAFF | TGTGCCAGCAGTGTAGAGGGGAACACTGAAGCTTTCTTT
TRBJ2-2 | TRBV30 | TRBD2 | once | CACSGKDTGELFF | TGTGCCTGTAGCGGGAAGGACACCGGGGAGCTGTTTTTT
TRBJ2-5 | TRBV29-1 | - | few | CSVSRIQETQYF | TGCAGCGTATCCAGGATCCAAGAGACCCAGTACTTC
TRBJ2-4 | TRBV7-2 | TRBD2 | - | CASSWPGSAGEDIQYF | TGTGCCAGCAGCTGGCCAGGCTCAGCGGGAGAGGACATTCAGTACTTC
TRBJ2-3 | TRBV5-1 | TRBD1 | once | CASSWDRENSDTQYF | TGCGCCAGCAGCTGGGACAGGGAGAATTCAGATACGCAGTATTTT
TRBJ1-5 | TRBV5-1 | - | - | CASSPGAGSVEPQHF | TGCGCCAGCAGCCCCGGCGCGGGGTCGGTGGAGCCCCAGCATTTT
TRBJ1-2 | TRBV5-1 | - | - | CASSLQQQGYGYTF | TGCGCCAGCAGCTTACAACAGCAGGGCTATGGCTACACCTTC
TRBJ2-5 | TRBV20-1 | - | - | CSASPLETQYF | TGCAGTGCTAGTCCCCTGGAGACCCAGTACTTC
TRBJ2-3 | TRBV6-4 | TRBD2 | - | CASSDGTSGPTDTQYF | TGTGCCAGCAGTGACGGGACTAGCGGGCCCACAGATACGCAGTATTTT
TRBJ1-2 | TRBV19 | TRBD1 | - | CASRKQGDYGYTF | TGTGCCAGTAGAAAACAGGGGGACTATGGCTACACCTTC
TRBJ2-7 | TRBV27 | - | - | CASSLSFNHMDEQYF | TGTGCCAGCAGTTTATCGTTTAACCACATGGACGAGCAGTACTTC
TRBJ2-3 | TRBV7-2 | - | - | CASSLVGGVGSDTQYF | TGTGCCAGCAGCTTAGTCGGCGGGGTAGGTTCAGATACGCAGTATTTT
TRBJ2-7 | TRBV29-1 | TRBD2 | - | CSAEREGRQYF | TGCAGCGCCGAGCGGGAGGGGCGCCAGTACTTC
TRBJ2-5 | TRBV7-9 | - | - | CASSPVQTVETQHF | TGTGCCAGCAGCCCCGTGCAGACAGTGGAGACCCAGCACTTC
TRBJ2-2 | TRBV19 | - | - | CASIDFSPPGELFF | TGTGCCAGTATCGATTTTAGCCCCCCCGGGGAGCTGTTTTTT
TRBJ2-5 | TRBV19 | - | - | CASSTYSTETQYF | TGTGCCAGTAGTACGTACAGTACCGAGACCCAGTACTTC